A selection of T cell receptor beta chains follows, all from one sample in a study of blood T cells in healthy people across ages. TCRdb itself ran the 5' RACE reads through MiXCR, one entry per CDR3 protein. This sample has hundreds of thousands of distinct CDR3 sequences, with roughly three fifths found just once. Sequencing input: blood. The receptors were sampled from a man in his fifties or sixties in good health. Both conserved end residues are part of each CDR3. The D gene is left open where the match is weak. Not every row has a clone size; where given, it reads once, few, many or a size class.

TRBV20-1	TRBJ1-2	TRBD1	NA	TGCAATGGCCCCCAGGGGGCATATGGCTACACCTTC	CNGPQGAYGYTF
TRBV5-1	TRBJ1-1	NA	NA	TGCGCCAGCAGCTTGGACGGTCAGGGAATGAACACTGAAGCTTTCTTT	CASSLDGQGMNTEAFF
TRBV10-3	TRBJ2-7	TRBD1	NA	TGTGCCATCAGGGGGCGACAGGGGGCCTACGAGCAGTACTTC	CAIRGRQGAYEQYF
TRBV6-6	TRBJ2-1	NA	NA	TGTGCCAGCGGCGACCGGGCGGGGATGTACAATGAGCAGTTCTTC	CASGDRAGMYNEQFF
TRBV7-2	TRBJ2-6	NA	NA	TGTGCCAGCAGCGCTACGTGGGCCAACGTCCTGACTTTC	CASSATWANVLTF
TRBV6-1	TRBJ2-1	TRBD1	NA	TGTACCAGCCATAGGGGGCAGGATGAGCAGTTCTTC	CTSHRGQDEQFF
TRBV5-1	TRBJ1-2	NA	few	TGCGCCAGCAGCTTGGCCGCAGACGAGAACTACACCTTC	CASSLAADENYTF
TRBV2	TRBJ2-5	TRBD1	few	TGTGCCAGCACCCGGACAGGGCCTCAAGAGACCCAGTACTTC	CASTRTGPQETQYF
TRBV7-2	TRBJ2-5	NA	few	TGTGCCAGCAGCCCCGGCGGGGGCCGACAAGAGACCCAGTACTTC	CASSPGGGRQETQYF
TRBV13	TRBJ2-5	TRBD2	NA	TGTGCCAGCAGCTCTGGACTAGCGGCCCAAGAGACCCAGTACTTC	CASSSGLAAQETQYF
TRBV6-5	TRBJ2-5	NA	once	TGTGCCAGCAGTACCGCCACAGGGACCCAGTACTTC	CASSTATGTQYF
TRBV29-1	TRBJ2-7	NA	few	TGCAGCGTTGGTGGGGGGTTCGCCCCTTACGAGCAGTACTTC	CSVGGGFAPYEQYF
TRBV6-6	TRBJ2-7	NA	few	TGTGCCAGCAGCCGTGGCTCCAACGAGCAGTACTTC	CASSRGSNEQYF
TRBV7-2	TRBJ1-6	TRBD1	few	TGTGCCAGCAGTTCGACAGGGTTTAATTCACCCCTCCACTTT	CASSSTGFNSPLHF
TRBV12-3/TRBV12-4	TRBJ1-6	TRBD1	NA	TGTGCCAGCAGTTTGGGACAGGTGGCTTCACCCCTCCACTTT	CASSLGQVASPLHF
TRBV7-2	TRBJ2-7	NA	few	TGTGCCAGCAGCTTTGGACATACCTACGAGCAGTACTTC	CASSFGHTYEQYF
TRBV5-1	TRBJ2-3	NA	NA	TGCGCCAGCAGCTTCGCTAGCCAAGGAGATACGCAGTATTTT	CASSFASQGDTQYF
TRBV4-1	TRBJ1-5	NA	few	TGCGCCAGCAGCCATGAACAGGGTTATCAGCCCCAGCATTTT	CASSHEQGYQPQHF
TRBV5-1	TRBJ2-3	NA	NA	TGCGCCAGCAGCCCATCGGTCCGGTCCACAGATACGCAGTATTTT	CASSPSVRSTDTQYF
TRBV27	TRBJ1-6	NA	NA	TGTGCCAGCAGTTATCAAATCGTCTCCTATAATTCACCCCTCCACTTT	CASSYQIVSYNSPLHF
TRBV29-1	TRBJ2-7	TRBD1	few	TGCAGCGTTTACAGGGGGCCCTACGAGCAGTACTTC	CSVYRGPYEQYF
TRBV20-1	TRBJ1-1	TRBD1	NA	TGCAGTGCAGAGCCCGGGACAGGGTACACTGAAGCTTTCTTT	CSAEPGTGYTEAFF
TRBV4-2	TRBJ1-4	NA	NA	TGTGCCAGCAGCCAAGATGTCAGGGCAACAAATGAAAAACTGTTTTTT	CASSQDVRATNEKLFF
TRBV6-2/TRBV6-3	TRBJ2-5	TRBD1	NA	TGTGCCAGCAGTTCCGGGACAGGGGTTACTGGGGAGACCCAGTACTTC	CASSSGTGVTGETQYF
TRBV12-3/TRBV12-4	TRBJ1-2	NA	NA	TGTGCCAGCAGCCGGGGCAGCGGGGGCTACACCTTC	CASSRGSGGYTF
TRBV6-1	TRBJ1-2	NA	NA	TGTGCCAGCAGACGAGAGGCGTGGGGGGCGCGAAACTATGGCTACACCTTC	CASRREAWGARNYGYTF
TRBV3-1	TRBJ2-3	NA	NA	TGTGCCAGCAGCCAAGATAGGTGGCGCGCAGATACGCAGTATTTT	CASSQDRWRADTQYF
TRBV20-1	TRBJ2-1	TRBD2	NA	TGCAGTGCCAAGAATGCGGGGGGGCAATACAATGAGCAGTTCTTC	CSAKNAGGQYNEQFF
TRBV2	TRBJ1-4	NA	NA	TGTGCCAGCTGGCGGGCTGCAACTAATGAAAAACTGTTTTTT	CASWRAATNEKLFF
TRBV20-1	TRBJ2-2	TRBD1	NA	TGCAGTGCTACCCGGGACAGGGGGCTGACGACCGGGGAGCTGTTTTTT	CSATRDRGLTTGELFF